This is a list of T cell receptor beta chains from one sample in a study of regulatory T cells in long-lasting Graves disease. TCRdb re-called the multiplex PCR reads through MiXCR, storing one row per CDR3 protein. The table shows some 450,000 distinct CDR3 sequences, with roughly 17% occurring only once. This sample was also put to use in a study of T cells in Graves' hyperthyroidism and ophthalmopathy.

The sequences come from peripheral blood mononuclear cells (PBMCs), collected at new diagnosis, from a patient treated with antithyroid drugs. The source of these receptors is a woman in her thirties with Graves disease. Each CDR3 is given with its conserved first and last residue. A D gene is named only where the DNA matches it firmly. Clone size is shown for a subset of rows, as once, few, many or a class of expanded clone.

TRBD1	TRBJ1-5	many	TRBV10-3	CAISETWDSKNQPQHF	TGTGCCATCAGTGAGACCTGGGACAGCAAAAATCAGCCCCAGCATTTT
-	TRBJ1-1	-	TRBV20-1	CSARDNRARTEAFF	TGCAGTGCTAGAGATAACAGGGCTCGCACTGAAGCTTTCTTT
TRBD1	TRBJ2-1	many	TRBV18	CASSPPDRVGNEQFF	TGTGCCAGCTCACCACCGGACAGGGTGGGCAATGAGCAGTTCTTC
TRBD2	TRBJ2-7	-	TRBV15	CATSKPGLAASYEQYF	TGTGCCACCAGCAAACCGGGACTAGCGGCCTCCTACGAGCAGTACTTC
-	TRBJ2-1	many	TRBV29-1	CSALGSATDEQFF	TGCAGCGCCCTTGGGTCAGCTACGGATGAGCAGTTCTTC
-	TRBJ1-1	many	TRBV30	CAWSVGGARAFF	TGTGCCTGGAGTGTTGGGGGCGCGAGGGCTTTCTTT
TRBD1	TRBJ1-2	many	TRBV28	CASRETGGSHGYTF	TGTGCCAGCCGGGAGACAGGGGGCTCGCATGGCTACACCTTC
-	TRBJ2-7	many	TRBV6-1	CASSEGDRYEQYF	TGTGCCAGCAGTGAAGGGGATCGCTACGAGCAGTACTTC
TRBD1	TRBJ2-2	-	TRBV27	CASTGDRGPIRTGELFF	TGTGCCAGCACCGGGGACAGGGGGCCAATTCGCACCGGGGAGCTGTTTTTT
TRBD1	TRBJ2-7	many	TRBV28	CASSPVTGDYEQYF	TGTGCCAGCAGTCCCGTGACAGGGGACTACGAGCAGTACTTC
-	TRBJ2-1	-	TRBV7-3	CASSLVCGITRRGRGNEQFF	TGTGCCAGCAGCTTAGTTTGCGGTATAACACGACGAGGACGGGGCAATGAGCAGTTCTTC
-	TRBJ1-2	many	TRBV20-1	CSASARGQLGYGYTF	TGCAGTGCTAGTGCTAGAGGACAGCTCGGGTACGGCTACACCTTC
-	TRBJ2-7	-	TRBV9	CASSVGDSYSYEQYF	TGTGCCAGCAGCGTAGGCGACTCCTACTCCTACGAGCAGTACTTC
-	TRBJ2-1	many	TRBV11-1	CASSHRQRHNEQFF	TGTGCCAGCAGCCATAGGCAGCGGCACAATGAGCAGTTCTTC
-	TRBJ2-5	many	TRBV20-1	CSAEGPWSGETQYF	TGCAGTGCTGAGGGTCCGTGGTCAGGGGAGACCCAGTACTTC
-	TRBJ2-2	few	TRBV4-3	CASSRQGAGGQTGELFF	TGCGCCAGCAGCCGCCAGGGGGCGGGAGGGCAAACCGGGGAGCTGTTTTTT
-	TRBJ2-3	many	TRBV28	CASSTTGIRTDTQYF	TGTGCCAGCAGTACTACCGGGATTCGCACAGATACGCAGTATTTT
-	TRBJ1-3	few	TRBV18	CASSWYRDSGNTIYF	TGTGCCAGCTCATGGTACAGGGACTCTGGAAACACCATATATTTT
-	TRBJ2-7	many	TRBV28	CASSLFDRPYEQYF	TGTGCCAGCAGTTTATTTGACCGACCCTACGAGCAGTACTTC
TRBD2	TRBJ2-7	few	TRBV5-1	CASSPTSGRIGEQYF	TGCGCCAGCAGCCCGACTAGCGGGAGGATAGGCGAGCAGTACTTC
TRBD1	TRBJ1-1	many	TRBV18	CASSPSDRVNTEAFF	TGTGCCAGCTCCCCGTCAGACAGGGTGAACACTGAAGCTTTCTTT
TRBD2	TRBJ2-3	many	TRBV12-3/TRBV12-4	CASSLTSGRTDTQYF	TGTGCCAGCAGCCTAACTAGCGGTCGCACAGATACGCAGTATTTT
TRBD2	TRBJ2-1	-	TRBV24-1	CATSGIAGGPSEQFF	TGTGCCACCAGTGGGATAGCGGGAGGGCCAAGTGAGCAGTTCTTC
TRBD1	TRBJ1-6	few	TRBV3-1	CASSLWDRRPSPLHF	TGTGCCAGCAGCCTATGGGACAGGCGGCCTTCACCCCTCCACTTT
-	TRBJ2-3	few	TRBV15	CATSRGTYPATDTQYF	TGTGCCACCAGCAGAGGGACCTACCCCGCCACAGATACGCAGTATTTT
-	TRBJ1-2	many	TRBV20-1	CSALARDGNYGYTF	TGCAGTGCTCTAGCCCGGGACGGTAACTATGGCTACACCTTC
TRBD2	TRBJ2-1	many	TRBV28	CASTPPGTSGRKQFF	TGTGCCAGCACCCCTCCCGGGACTAGCGGGCGGAAGCAGTTCTTC
-	TRBJ1-1	once	TRBV7-2	CASSLVFRFGTEAFF	TGTGCCAGCAGCTTAGTTTTCAGGTTCGGCACTGAAGCTTTCTTT
TRBD2	TRBJ2-7	many	TRBV3-1	CASSFNGLAGDYEQYF	TGTGCCAGCAGCTTTAATGGACTAGCGGGAGACTACGAGCAGTACTTC
-	TRBJ1-5	-	TRBV27	CASSLDEVISNQPQHF	TGTGCCAGCAGTTTAGATGAAGTCATTAGCAATCAGCCCCAGCATTTT
TRBD1	TRBJ1-3	many	TRBV28	CASSTPEGTAVGNTIYF	TGTGCCAGCAGTACACCGGAGGGGACAGCGGTTGGAAACACCATATATTTT
-	TRBJ1-1	many	TRBV5-1	CASSIRTEMNTEAFF	TGCGCCAGCAGCATAAGGACAGAGATGAACACTGAAGCTTTCTTT
-	TRBJ2-6	-	TRBV7-9	CASSFRNSGANVLTF	TGTGCCAGCAGCTTCCGGAATTCTGGGGCCAACGTCCTGACTTTC
-	TRBJ1-4	many	TRBV30	CAWSPRASGGEKLFF	TGTGCCTGGAGTCCCCGAGCCAGCGGAGGTGAAAAACTGTTTTTT
TRBD2	TRBJ2-1	-	TRBV10-3	CAISEGGEGPEQFF	TGTGCCATCAGTGAGGGAGGGGAGGGGCCCGAGCAGTTCTTC